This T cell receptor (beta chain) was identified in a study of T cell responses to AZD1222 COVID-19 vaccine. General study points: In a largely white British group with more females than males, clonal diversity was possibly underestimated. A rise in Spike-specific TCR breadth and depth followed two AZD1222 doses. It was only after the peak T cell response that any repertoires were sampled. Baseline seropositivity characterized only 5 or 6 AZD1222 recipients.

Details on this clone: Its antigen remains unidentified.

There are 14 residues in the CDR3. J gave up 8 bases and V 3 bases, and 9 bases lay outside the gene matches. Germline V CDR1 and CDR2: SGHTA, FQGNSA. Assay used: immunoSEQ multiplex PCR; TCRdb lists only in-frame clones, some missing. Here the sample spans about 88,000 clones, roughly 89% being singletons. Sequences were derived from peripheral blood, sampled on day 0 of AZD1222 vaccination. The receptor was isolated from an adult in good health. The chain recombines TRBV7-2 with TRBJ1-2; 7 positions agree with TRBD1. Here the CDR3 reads CASSLDTGVGGYTF. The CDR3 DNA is TGTGCCAGCAGCTTGGATACAGGGGTGGGAGGCTACACCTTC.